The clone carrying this T cell receptor (beta chain) was observed a handful of times. The antigen is undetermined. The record originates from a study of identical twins. Study-wide results and caveats: Beta out-of-frame sequences displayed a weaker excess of sharing between twins.

TCRdb ran MiXCR on the 5' RACE reads and lists one entry per CDR3 protein. The sample yields 350,000 to 600,000 distinct CDR3 sequences, over 12% seen once. Germline CDR1 is ENHRY and CDR2 is SYGVKD. V was trimmed by 6 bases and J by 5 bases, leaving 14 bases between them. The CDR3 consists of 13 residues. The sample was also reused in another study, on yellow fever vaccine responses in identical twins.

The sequencing sample was made of CD4+ T cells sorted from blood. The J gene is TRBJ2-7, the V gene TRBV10-3; maybe TRBD2 (6 bases). The receptor's source is a woman between 18 and 30 years old in good health. The CDR3 is CAIRGGGPDEQYF. As DNA, the CDR3 is TGTGCCATCAGGGGAGGCGGACCCGACGAGCAGTACTTC.